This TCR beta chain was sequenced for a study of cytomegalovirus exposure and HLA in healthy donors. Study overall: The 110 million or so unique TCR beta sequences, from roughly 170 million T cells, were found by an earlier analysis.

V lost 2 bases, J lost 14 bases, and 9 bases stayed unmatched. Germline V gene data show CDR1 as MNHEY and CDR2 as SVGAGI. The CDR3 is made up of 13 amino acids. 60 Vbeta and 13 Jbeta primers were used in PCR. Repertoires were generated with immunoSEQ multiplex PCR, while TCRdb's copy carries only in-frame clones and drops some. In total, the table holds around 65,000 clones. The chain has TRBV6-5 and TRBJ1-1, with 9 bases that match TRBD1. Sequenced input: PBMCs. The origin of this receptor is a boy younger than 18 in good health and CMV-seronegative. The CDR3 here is CASSYDRDRVRFF. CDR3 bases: TGTGCCAGCAGTTACGACCGGGACAGGGTTCGGTTCTTT.